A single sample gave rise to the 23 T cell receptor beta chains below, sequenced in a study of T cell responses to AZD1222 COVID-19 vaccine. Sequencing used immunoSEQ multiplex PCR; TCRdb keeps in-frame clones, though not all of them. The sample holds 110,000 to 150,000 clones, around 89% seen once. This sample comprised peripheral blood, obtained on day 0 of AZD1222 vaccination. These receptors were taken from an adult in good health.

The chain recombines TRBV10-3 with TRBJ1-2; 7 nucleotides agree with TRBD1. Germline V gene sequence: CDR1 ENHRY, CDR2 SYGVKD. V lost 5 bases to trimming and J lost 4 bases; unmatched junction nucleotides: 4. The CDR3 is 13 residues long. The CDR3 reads CAISPGTAYGYTF. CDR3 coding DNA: TGTGCCATCAGTCCTGGGACAGCCTATGGCTACACCTTC.

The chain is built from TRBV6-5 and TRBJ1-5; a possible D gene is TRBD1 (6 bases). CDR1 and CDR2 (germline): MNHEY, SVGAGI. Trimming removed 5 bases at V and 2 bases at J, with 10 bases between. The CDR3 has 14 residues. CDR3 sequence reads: CASSRQVGNQPQHF. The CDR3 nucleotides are TGTGCCAGCAGTCGACAGGTGGGCAATCAGCCCCAGCATTTT.

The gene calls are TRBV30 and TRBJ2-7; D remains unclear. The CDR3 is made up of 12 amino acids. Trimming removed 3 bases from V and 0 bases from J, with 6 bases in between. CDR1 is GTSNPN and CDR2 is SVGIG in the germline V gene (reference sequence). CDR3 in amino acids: CAWRGNSYEQYF. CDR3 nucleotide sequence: TGTGCCTGGAGAGGGAACTCCTACGAGCAGTACTTC.

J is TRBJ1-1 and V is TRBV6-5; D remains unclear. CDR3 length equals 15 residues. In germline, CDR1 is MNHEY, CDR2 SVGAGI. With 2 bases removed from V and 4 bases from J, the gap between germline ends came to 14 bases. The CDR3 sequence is CASSYGPHRGTEAFF. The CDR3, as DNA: TGTGCCAGCAGTTACGGCCCCCACCGGGGCACTGAAGCTTTCTTT.

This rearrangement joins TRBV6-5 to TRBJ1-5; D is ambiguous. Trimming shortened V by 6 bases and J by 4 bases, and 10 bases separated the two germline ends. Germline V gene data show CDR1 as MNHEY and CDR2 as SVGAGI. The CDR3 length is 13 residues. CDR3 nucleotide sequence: TGTGCCAGCAGCCGTGCGGAGAATCAGCCCCAGCATTTT. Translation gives CASSRAENQPQHF.

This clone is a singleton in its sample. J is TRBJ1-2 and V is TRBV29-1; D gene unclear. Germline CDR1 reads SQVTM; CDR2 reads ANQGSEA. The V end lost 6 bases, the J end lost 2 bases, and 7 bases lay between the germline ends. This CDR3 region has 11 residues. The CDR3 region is CSVGGNYGYTF. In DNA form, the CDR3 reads TGCAGCGTGGGCGGGAACTATGGCTACACCTTC.

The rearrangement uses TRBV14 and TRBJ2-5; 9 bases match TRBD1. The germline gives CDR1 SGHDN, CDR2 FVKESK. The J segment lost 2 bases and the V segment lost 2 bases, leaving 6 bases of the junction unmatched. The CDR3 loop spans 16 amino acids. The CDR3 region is CASSQTQGQGQETQYF. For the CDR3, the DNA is TGTGCCAGCAGCCAAACACAGGGACAGGGTCAAGAGACCCAGTACTTC.

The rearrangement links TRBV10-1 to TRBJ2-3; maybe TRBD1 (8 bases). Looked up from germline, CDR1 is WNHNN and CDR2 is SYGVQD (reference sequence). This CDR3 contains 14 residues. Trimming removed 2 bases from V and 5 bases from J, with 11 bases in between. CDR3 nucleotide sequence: TGCGCCAGCAGTGAGACAGGGGGGGAAGATACGCAGTATTTT. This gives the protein CASSETGGEDTQYF.

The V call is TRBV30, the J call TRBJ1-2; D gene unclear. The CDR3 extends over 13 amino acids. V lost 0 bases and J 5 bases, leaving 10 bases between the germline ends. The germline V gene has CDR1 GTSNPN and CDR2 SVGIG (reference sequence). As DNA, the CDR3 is TGTGCCTGGAGTGTAGGAGAGGGTTATGGCTACACCTTC. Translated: CAWSVGEGYGYTF.

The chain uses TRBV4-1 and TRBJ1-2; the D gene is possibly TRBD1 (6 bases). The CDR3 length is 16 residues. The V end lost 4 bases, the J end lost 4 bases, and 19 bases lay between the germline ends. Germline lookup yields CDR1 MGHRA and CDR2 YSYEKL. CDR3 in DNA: TGCGCCAGCAGCCTTCTGACAGGAGGGTTGGGCTATGGCTACACCTTC. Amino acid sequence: CASSLLTGGLGYGYTF.

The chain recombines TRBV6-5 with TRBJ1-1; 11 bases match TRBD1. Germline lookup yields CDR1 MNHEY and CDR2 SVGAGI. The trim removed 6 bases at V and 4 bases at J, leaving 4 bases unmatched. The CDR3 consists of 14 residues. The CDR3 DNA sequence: TGTGCCAGCAGCTCCGGGACAGGGGGCACTGAAGCTTTCTTT. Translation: CASSSGTGGTEAFF.

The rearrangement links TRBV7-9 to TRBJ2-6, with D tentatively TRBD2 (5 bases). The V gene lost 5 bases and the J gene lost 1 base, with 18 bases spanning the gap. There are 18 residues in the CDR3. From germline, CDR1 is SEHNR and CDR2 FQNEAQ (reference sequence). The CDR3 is CASSLPGLGRSGANVLTF. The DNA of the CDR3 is TGTGCCAGCAGCCTCCCTGGACTCGGTAGGTCTGGGGCCAACGTCCTGACTTTC. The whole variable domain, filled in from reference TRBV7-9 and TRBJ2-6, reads DTGVSQNPRHKITKRGQNVTFRCDPISEHNRLYWYRQTLGQGPEFLTYFQNEAQLEKSRLLSDRFSAERPKGSFSTLEIQRTEQGDSAMYLCASSLPGLGRSGANVLTFGAGSRLTVL.

CDR3 sequence reads: CASSLGGTNTEAFF. The CDR3 bases are TGTGCCAGCAGCTTGGGCGGGACCAACACTGAAGCTTTCTTT. V usage is TRBV5-4 and J usage is TRBJ1-1; tentatively, D is TRBD1 (5 bases). With 0 bases removed from V and 2 bases from J, the gap between germline ends came to 8 bases. The CDR3 extends over 14 amino acids. CDR1 and CDR2 from the germline V gene are SGHNT and YYREEE (reference sequence).

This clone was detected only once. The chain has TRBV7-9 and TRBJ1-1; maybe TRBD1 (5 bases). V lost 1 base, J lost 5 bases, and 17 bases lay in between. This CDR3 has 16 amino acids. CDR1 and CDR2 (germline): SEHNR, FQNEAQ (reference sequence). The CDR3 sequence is CASSLVAGLGATEAFF. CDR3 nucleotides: TGTGCCAGCAGCTTAGTCGCAGGGCTAGGAGCTACTGAAGCTTTCTTT.

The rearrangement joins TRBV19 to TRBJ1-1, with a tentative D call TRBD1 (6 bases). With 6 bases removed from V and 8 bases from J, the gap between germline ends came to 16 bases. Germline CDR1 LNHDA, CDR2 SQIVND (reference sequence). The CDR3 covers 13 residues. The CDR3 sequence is CASSTKTGREAFF. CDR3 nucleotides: TGTGCCAGTAGCACGAAAACAGGGAGGGAAGCTTTCTTT. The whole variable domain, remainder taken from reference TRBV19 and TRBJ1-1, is DGGITQSPKYLFRKEGQNVTLSCEQNLNHDAMYWYRQDPGQGLRLIYYSQIVNDFQKGDIAEGYSVSREKKESFPLTVTSAQKNPTAFYLCASSTKTGREAFFGQGTRLTVV.

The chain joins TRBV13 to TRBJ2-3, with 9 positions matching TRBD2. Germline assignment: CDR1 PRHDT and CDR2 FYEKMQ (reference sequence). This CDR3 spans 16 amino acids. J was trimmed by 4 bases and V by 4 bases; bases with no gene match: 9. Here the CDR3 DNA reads TGTGCCAGCAGCTCTTCTAGCGGGGCCCCCCCAGATACGCAGTATTTT. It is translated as CASSSSSGAPPDTQYF.

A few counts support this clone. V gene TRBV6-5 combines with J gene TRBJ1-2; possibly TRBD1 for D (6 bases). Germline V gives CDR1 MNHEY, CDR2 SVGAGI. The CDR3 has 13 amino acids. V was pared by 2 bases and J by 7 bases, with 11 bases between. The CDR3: CASSYDHRAGYTF. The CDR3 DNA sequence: TGTGCCAGCAGTTACGACCACAGGGCTGGCTACACCTTC.

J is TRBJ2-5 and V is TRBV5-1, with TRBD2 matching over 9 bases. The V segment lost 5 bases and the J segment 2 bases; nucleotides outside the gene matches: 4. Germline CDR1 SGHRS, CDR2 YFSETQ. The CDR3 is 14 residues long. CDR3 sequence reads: CASRSGGQQETQYF. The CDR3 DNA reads TGCGCCAGCAGGAGCGGGGGGCAACAAGAGACCCAGTACTTC.

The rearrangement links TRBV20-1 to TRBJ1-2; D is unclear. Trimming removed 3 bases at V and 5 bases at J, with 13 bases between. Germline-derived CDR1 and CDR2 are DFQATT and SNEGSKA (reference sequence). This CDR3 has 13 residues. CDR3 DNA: TGCAGTGCTAGTTGGGGTCAGCTTTATGGCTACACCTTC. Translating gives CSASWGQLYGYTF.

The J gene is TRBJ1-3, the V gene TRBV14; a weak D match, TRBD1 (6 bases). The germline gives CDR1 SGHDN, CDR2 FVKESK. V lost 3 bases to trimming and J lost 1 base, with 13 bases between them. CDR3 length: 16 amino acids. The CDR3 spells CASSHVGQPSGNTIYF. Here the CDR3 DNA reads TGTGCCAGCAGCCACGTTGGACAGCCGTCTGGAAACACCATATATTTT. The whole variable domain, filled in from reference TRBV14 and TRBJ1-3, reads EAGVTQFPSHSVIEKGQTVTLRCDPISGHDNLYWYRRVMGKEIKFLLHFVKESKQDESGMPNNRFLAERTGGTYSTLKVQPAELEDSGVYFCASSHVGQPSGNTIYFGEGSWLTVV.

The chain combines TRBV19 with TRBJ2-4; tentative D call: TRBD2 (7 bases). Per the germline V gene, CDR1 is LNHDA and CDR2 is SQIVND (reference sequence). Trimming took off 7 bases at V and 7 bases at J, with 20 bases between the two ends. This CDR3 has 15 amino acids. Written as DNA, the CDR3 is TGTGCCAGTACCCCAACACGGGGGGCAGGGAACATTCAGTACTTC. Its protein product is CASTPTRGAGNIQYF.

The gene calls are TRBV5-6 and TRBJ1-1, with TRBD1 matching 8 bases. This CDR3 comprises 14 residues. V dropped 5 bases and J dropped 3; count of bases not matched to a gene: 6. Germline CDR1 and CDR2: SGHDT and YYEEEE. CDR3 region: CASSLNRGDTEAFF. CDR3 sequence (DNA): TGTGCCAGCAGTTTAAACAGGGGGGACACTGAAGCTTTCTTT.

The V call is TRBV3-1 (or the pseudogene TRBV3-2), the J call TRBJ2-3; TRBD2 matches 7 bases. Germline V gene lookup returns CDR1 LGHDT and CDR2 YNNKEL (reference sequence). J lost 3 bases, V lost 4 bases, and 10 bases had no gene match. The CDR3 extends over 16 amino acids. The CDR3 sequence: CASSRMAGVGTDTQYF. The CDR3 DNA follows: TGTGCCAGCAGCCGTATGGCGGGAGTGGGTACAGATACGCAGTATTTT.